This TCR beta chain appears in the sequencing data of a study of neoadjuvant anti-PD-1 for oral cavity cancer (dated by TCRdb to 2020 to 2022). Context from the whole study: Before curative-intent surgical resection, most patients were given three to four biweekly doses of nivolumab at 3 mg/kg. Patients with complete response, partial response or stable disease by RECIST 1.1 were defined as responders, whereas patients with progression were defined as non-responders. The parent correlative cohort had 12 to 13 patients and a response rate of roughly 34%. For patients who did not progress, a fourth nivolumab dose was given around day 43, followed by definitive surgical resection on days 50-56.

The time point label corresponds to: before neoadjuvant nivolumab. The patients had newly diagnosed stage II-IVA oral cavity squamous cell carcinoma and had not received any prior systemic or radiation treatment. The cohort was made up of patients with locally advanced, HPV-negative oral cavity squamous cell carcinoma. Peripheral blood mononuclear cells were analyzed directly, without maintenance or expansion in culture. Samples came from a longitudinal correlative study of a single-arm phase II trial of neoadjuvant nivolumab in oral cavity squamous cell carcinoma. Subject-matched pre- and post-treatment PBMCs and tumors from three responders and three non-responders were subjected to genomic DNA-based TCRbeta sequencing. Peripheral blood mononuclear cells were collected before nivolumab treatment and were collected again after treatment, at the time of surgery. The Maxwell RSC DNA from Cells kit was used to isolate genomic DNA from PBMCs.

The study at large found these results: The TCR analyses had only a few patients in each response group, and the authors called for validation in larger cohorts. Higher pretreatment blood Treg/Th17 ratios correlated with both higher pretreatment blood TCRbeta clonality and lower post-treatment tumor TCRbeta clonality. After neoadjuvant nivolumab, T cell clonality (Gini index) in PBMCs was significantly higher in non-responders than in responders.

In the germline V gene (reference sequence), CDR1 corresponds to MNHEY and CDR2 to SMNVEV. V is cut back by 7 bases and J by 0 bases, with 7 bases in the junction unmatched. Including the terminal cysteine and phenylalanine, the CDR3 comprises 17 residues. Only CDR3 DNA remains: 51 bases, in frame from the first base. For deep sequencing, PBMC libraries mostly used 450 to 550 ng of input genomic DNA, with six replicates for each sample. Following the manufacturer's instructions, the team built TCRbeta libraries using the immunoSEQ hsTCRbeta kit. Sequencing of the completed libraries took place using an Illumina NovaSeq 6000 S4 flow cell after they had been pooled to about 3 nM. Per the source publication's procedure: Raw data preprocessing and quality control were performed with the immunoSEQ Analyzer. The analysis was restricted to productive rearrangements, with each unique CDR3 amino acid sequence defining a clonotype. Using the R package tcR, the researchers computed the Gini-Simpson index as their estimate of repertoire clonality. Gini indices were compared with Student's t test, and associations with tumor size change were assessed by Pearson correlation. Held by TCRdb, this immuneACCESS table contains in-frame sequences only and omits some clones. Under half of the omission traces to an unresolved V gene where checked; the cause of the rest is unknown. V, J and clone size were drawn from that table, and D and trimming were deduced from the DNA. Counted in this sample were about 80,000 clones; less than 85% of them appeared once. The top ten clonotypes cover 3.1% of the sample.

On this clone itself: What this receptor recognizes is not known. Base qualities are not recorded, but no much larger clone differs from it by a single base.

This receptor was taken from a person between 35 and 79 years old with oral cavity squamous cell carcinoma. Recombination connected TRBV27 to TRBJ2-3; TRBD2 lines up with 13 middle nucleotides. Sequences were derived from PBMCs, sampled before nivolumab (anti-PD-1) treatment. The nucleotides are TGTGCCAGCATCCGGACTAGCGGGAGAGGGAGCACAGATACGCAGTATTTT. This translates into CASIRTSGRGSTDTQYF.